One sample yielded the 30 T cell receptor beta chains listed below, sequenced in a study of T cells in Graves' hyperthyroidism and ophthalmopathy. Amplified TCR beta CDR3 regions derived from RNA transcripts. The HTBI primer set drove a first-round RT-PCR of the TCR CDR3. TCRdb re-derived calls from the multiplex PCR reads in MiXCR, one entry per CDR3 protein. The top ten clones hold more than 7% of a sample with 650,000 to 800,000 distinct CDR3 sequences, 40% to 55% of them seen once. Sequencing input: peripheral blood or thyroid tissue (not recorded which). These receptors all come from an adult man with Graves' disease, either hyperthyroidism or ophthalmopathy (not recorded which).

This clonotype was recorded at least ten times. The CDR3 is CASGSFGNQPQHF. The CDR3 DNA sequence: TGTGCCAGCGGGTCATTTGGCAATCAGCCCCAGCATTTT. The rearrangement joins TRBV2 to TRBJ1-5; D unresolved. Germline V CDR1 and CDR2: SNHLY, FYNNEI. This CDR3 has 13 residues. V dropped 8 bases and J dropped 2 bases, with 10 bases sitting between them. Variable domain in full (rest from reference TRBV2 and TRBJ1-5): EPEVTQTPSHQVTQMGQEVILRCVPISNHLYFYWYRQILGQKVEFLVSFYNNEISEKSEIFDDQFSVERPDGSNFTLKIRSTKLEDSAMYFCASGSFGNQPQHFGDGTRLSIL.

Only a few counts were recorded for this clonotype. The rearrangement links TRBV6-5 to TRBJ1-5; no clear D. The V end lost 1 base, the J end lost 5 bases, and 3 bases lay between the germline ends. Germline V gene lookup returns CDR1 MNHEY and CDR2 SVGAGI. The CDR3 covers 12 residues. The CDR3 DNA reads as TGTGCCAGCAGTTACTACTATCAGCCCCAGCATTTT. The encoded protein is CASSYYYQPQHF.

The chain couples TRBV9 to TRBJ1-3, with 7 bases fitting TRBD1. Germline CDR1 SGDLS, CDR2 YYNGEE. V gave up 4 bases and J gave up 1 base; unmatched junction bases: 5. CDR3 length equals 15 residues. CDR3 coding DNA: TGTGCCAGCAGCCGGGACAGCACTTCTGGAAACACCATATATTTT. Its protein is CASSRDSTSGNTIYF. The full variable domain, in which reference TRBV9 and TRBJ1-3 provide the parts outside the CDR3, is DSGVTQTPKHLITATGQRVTLRCSPRSGDLSVYWYQQSLDQGLQFLIQYYNGEERAKGNILERFSAQQFPDLHSELNLSSLELGDSALYFCASSRDSTSGNTIYFGEGSWLTVV.

The CDR3 DNA reads as TGTGCCAGCAGCGTCGGACTAGCGGAGGGGGAGCAGTACTTC. This codes for CASSVGLAEGEQYF. The chain has TRBV7-3 and TRBJ2-7, with TRBD2 matching over 10 bases. Losses at the gene ends were 5 bases for V and 7 bases for J; bases not matched to a gene: 8. From germline, CDR1 is SGHTA and CDR2 FQGTGA. The CDR3 extends over 14 amino acids.

This clonotype turned up a few times. J is TRBJ2-7 and V is TRBV12-3 or TRBV12-4; TRBD1 or TRBD2 may be the D gene (5 bases each). Trimming removed 6 bases from V and 5 bases from J, with 14 bases in between. The CDR3 is made up of 13 amino acids. CDR3 residues: CASSLGTGHEQYF. DNA of the CDR3: TGTGCCAGCAGCCTCGGGACGGGCCACGAGCAGTACTTC.

The chain recombines TRBV4-1 with TRBJ1-4, with D perhaps TRBD1 (5 bases). V lost 5 bases and J lost 10, with 17 bases in between. The V gene's germline CDR1 is MGHRA and CDR2 YSYEKL. The CDR3 length is 14 residues. The CDR3 protein is CASSESRGSVKLFF. The CDR3 nucleotides read TGCGCCAGCAGCGAAAGTCGGGGGTCGGTAAAACTGTTTTTT.

Note on this clonotype: One end of the junction fails to match germline, which may point to a read error. The chain employs TRBV7-9 and TRBJ1-5; 8 bases line up with TRBD1. Per the germline V gene, CDR1 is SEHNR and CDR2 is FQNEAQ (reference sequence). The CDR3 sequence is 15 residues long. The CDR3 DNA is TGTGCCAGCAGCGAGGGACAGGCTAGCAATCAGCCCCAGCACTTT. As protein: CASSEGQASNQPQHF.

The V call is TRBV7-1, the J call TRBJ1-1; the D gene is possibly TRBD1 (6 bases). TRBV7-1 is assigned to the ORF class and has an uncertain function. This CDR3 has 13 amino acids. With 6 bases removed from V and 8 bases from J, the gap between germline ends came to 16 bases. The CDR3 DNA is TGTGCCAGCAGTCACCCTGGGCAGGGGGAAGCTTTCTTT. Amino acid sequence: CASSHPGQGEAFF.

CDR3 nucleotide sequence: TGTGCCAGCAGCCTAGTGGGACAGGGAACAGATACGCAGTATTTT. It yields the protein CASSLVGQGTDTQYF. The rearrangement joins TRBV11-2 to TRBJ2-3, with 9 nucleotides matching TRBD1. Germline V lookup: CDR1 SGHAT, CDR2 FQNNGV. V gave up 5 bases and J gave up 3 bases; unmatched junction bases: 6. The CDR3 is 15 residues long.

V usage is TRBV29-1 and J usage is TRBJ1-5, with D possibly matching TRBD1 (5 bases). Germline CDR1 is SQVTM and CDR2 is ANQGSEA. The V end was cut by 3 bases, the J end by 4 bases, with 7 bases between. CDR3 length equals 12 residues. In DNA, the CDR3 is TGCAGCGTTGAGGGGGTGAATCAGCCCCAGCATTTT. This translates into CSVEGVNQPQHF.

Concerning this clonotype itself: A much more abundant neighbour one base away suggests this may be a read error. The CDR3 sequence: CSARAGRVIEQYF. CDR3 DNA sequence: TGCAGTGCTAGAGCTGGTAGGGTGATCGAGCAGTACTTC. This chain uses TRBV20-1 with TRBJ2-7; D is unresolved. The germline gives CDR1 DFQATT, CDR2 SNEGSKA (reference sequence). The CDR3 length is 13 residues. Trimming took 1 base from V and 6 from J, leaving 13 bases between them.

This clonotype has a count of ten or more. This chain connects TRBV29-1 to TRBJ2-2; 7 bases line up with TRBD1. The CDR3 contains 14 residues. The V and J ends lost 4 bases and 0 bases, in that order; junction bases with no gene match: 2. Germline V lookup: CDR1 SQVTM, CDR2 ANQGSEA. The CDR3 loop is CSVGTGTNTGELFF. CDR3 coding DNA: TGCAGCGTTGGGACAGGAACGAACACCGGGGAGCTGTTTTTT.

This clonotype has a count of ten or more. Germline and junction disagree at one end, which may indicate a read error. This rearrangement joins TRBV5-1 to TRBJ1-2; D possibly corresponds to TRBD1 (5 bases). This CDR3 contains 12 residues. CDR1 SGHRS and CDR2 YFSETQ come from the germline V gene. The CDR3 loop reads CASSFDSYGYTF. Here the CDR3 DNA reads TGTGCCAGCAGCTTCGACAGCTATGGCTACACCTTC.

The genes are TRBV5-6 and TRBJ2-5; no clear D. Between the trimmed V and J ends, which lost 5 bases and 5 bases, there was a span of 10 bases. The germline V gene encodes CDR1 SGHDT and CDR2 YYEEEE. The CDR3 has 12 amino acids. CDR3 sequence reads: CASSFIEETQYF. The CDR3 nucleotides are TGTGCCAGCAGTTTCATCGAGGAGACCCAGTACTTC.

A note on this clonotype: At one of its ends the junction is not consistent with the germline gene, which may arise from a read error. The chain uses TRBV20-1 and TRBJ2-7; tentatively, D is TRBD1 (5 bases). CDR3 size: 13 residues. Germline CDR1 reads DFQATT; CDR2 reads SNEGSKA (reference sequence). The CDR3 loop is CSVRDDSSYEQYF. CDR3 nucleotides: TGCAGTGTTAGAGATGACAGCTCCTACGAGCAGTACTTC.

This clonotype occurred many times. The chain combines TRBV7-9 with TRBJ2-7; unclear D gene. The V end lost 1 base, the J end lost 3 bases, and 4 bases lay between the germline ends. Germline V gives CDR1 SEHNR, CDR2 FQNEAQ (reference sequence). The CDR3 runs to 12 residues. CDR3 amino acids: CASSLEVYEQYF. DNA of the CDR3: TGTGCCAGCAGCTTAGAAGTCTACGAGCAGTACTTC.

The chain couples TRBV20-1 to TRBJ1-1; D may be TRBD1 (6 bases). The ends were cut back, 0 bases at V and 1 base at J, with 12 bases in the middle. Germline CDR1 DFQATT, CDR2 SNEGSKA (reference sequence). The CDR3 runs to 15 residues. The DNA of the CDR3 is TGCAGTGCTAGAGAGCCACAGGGTCGGAACACTGAAGCTTTCTTT. Translation: CSAREPQGRNTEAFF.

The rearrangement joins TRBV7-9 to TRBJ1-1; TRBD1 aligns across 9 bases. The CDR3 sequence is 16 residues long. Germline assignment: CDR1 SEHNR and CDR2 FQNEAQ (reference sequence). With V trimmed by 4 bases and J by 0 bases, 6 bases remained unmatched. The CDR3 DNA reads TGTGCCAGCAGCTGGGGACAGGGACCCTTGAACACTGAAGCTTTCTTT. This encodes CASSWGQGPLNTEAFF.

As regards this clonotype: Since a much larger clone is just one base distant, this may be a read error. The gene calls are TRBV10-3 and TRBJ1-1; tentatively, D is TRBD1 (5 bases). CDR1 is ENHRY and CDR2 is SYGVKD in the germline V gene. V shed 8 bases and J shed 0 bases, with 10 bases lying between them. The CDR3 is 13 residues long. The CDR3 region has the DNA TGTGCCATCTTGGGGGATATGAACACTGAAGCTTTCTTT. Translation: CAILGDMNTEAFF.

At least ten counts were recorded for this clonotype. As DNA, the CDR3 is TGCAGCGTTGAAGACGTCGGGCATCCCTACGAGCAGTACTTC. Protein: CSVEDVGHPYEQYF. V and J are TRBV29-1 and TRBJ2-7; D unclear. Germline V CDR1 and CDR2: SQVTM, ANQGSEA. Trimming pared 0 bases from V and 2 bases from J, leaving 11 bases between. CDR3 length: 14 residues.

This clonotype came up once. A much larger clone lies one base from this, so it may be a read error. This chain connects TRBV20-1 to TRBJ2-5, with no clear D. CDR1 and CDR2 from the germline V gene are DFQATT and SNEGSKA (reference sequence). The CDR3 totals 12 residues. The CDR3 sequence is CSASSGSEAQYF. The CDR3 DNA is TGCAGTGCTTCGTCCGGGTCAGAGGCCCAGTACTTC.

The chain has TRBV5-1 and TRBJ1-4; possible D gene TRBD1, 5 bases. V gave up 4 bases and J gave up 8 bases, with 12 bases separating them. The CDR3 contains 13 residues. Germline assignment: CDR1 SGHRS and CDR2 YFSETQ. The CDR3 reads CASSTRVGEKLFF. The DNA for the CDR3 is TGCGCCAGCAGCACCAGGGTAGGGGAAAAACTGTTTTTT.

The table lists this clonotype with a count of one. The chain carries TRBV19 and TRBJ2-2; D remains unclear. Between the trimmed V and J ends, which lost 2 bases and 0 bases, there was a span of 16 bases. The CDR3 spans 18 residues. Germline V gene data show CDR1 as LNHDA and CDR2 as SQIVND (reference sequence). This chain's CDR3 is CASSIWGGVEANTGELFF. The CDR3 DNA reads as TGTGCCAGTAGTATATGGGGTGGCGTTGAGGCGAACACCGGGGAGCTGTTTTTT.

A remark on this clonotype: Just one base apart from a much larger clone, this may be a read error. This sequence joins TRBV6-1 and TRBJ2-7; 7 positions agree with TRBD2. Germline CDR1 reads MNHNS; CDR2 reads SASEGT. The trim removed 10 bases at V and 2 bases at J, leaving 8 bases unmatched. CDR3 length: 13 amino acids. CDR3 residues: CATREGLAYEQYF. DNA of the CDR3: TGTGCCACCAGAGAAGGACTAGCCTACGAGCAGTACTTC.

This clonotype was found a few times. V and J are TRBV20-1 and TRBJ1-4, with TRBD1 matching over 8 bases. The CDR3 contains 15 residues. Trimming removed 0 bases from V and 2 bases from J; junction bases left unmatched: 2. CDR1 is DFQATT and CDR2 is SNEGSKA in the germline V gene (reference sequence). The CDR3 loop reads CSAREGQGTNEKLFF. The CDR3 DNA reads TGCAGTGCTAGAGAAGGACAGGGCACTAATGAAAAACTGTTTTTT.

This clonotype was detected only once. This is likely a read error, given that the CDR3 carries no conserved phenylalanine or tryptophan at its end. The chain recombines TRBV7-2 with TRBJ2-2; 8 bases are shared with TRBD2. The J segment lost 6 bases and the V segment lost 2 bases, leaving 11 bases of the junction unmatched. Germline V CDR1 and CDR2: SGHTA, FQGNSA. The CDR3 sequence is 17 residues long. The CDR3, as DNA: TGTGCCAGCAGCTTATCGTACGGGGGGGTCACAGCCGGGGAGCTGTTTTTA. It specifies CASSLSYGGVTAGELFL.

This clonotype has a count of ten or more. The V and J genes are TRBV29-1 and TRBJ1-1; D may be TRBD1 (6 bases). The CDR3 covers 14 residues. The V end lost 8 bases, the J end lost 0 bases, and 16 bases lay between the germline ends. The germline V gene has CDR1 SQVTM and CDR2 ANQGSEA. The CDR3 loop reads CSTGTNFMNTEAFF. The DNA for the CDR3 is TGCAGCACCGGGACAAACTTCATGAACACTGAAGCTTTCTTT. The full variable domain, rest sourced from reference TRBV29-1 and TRBJ1-1, is SAVISQKPSRDICQRGTSLTIQCQVDSQVTMMFWYRQQPGQSLTLIATANQGSEATYESGFVIDKFPISRPNLTFSTLTVSNMSPEDSSIYLCSTGTNFMNTEAFFGQGTRLTVV.

The chain employs TRBV10-3 and TRBJ1-2, with D possibly matching TRBD1 (5 bases). The germline CDR1 and CDR2 sequences are ENHRY and SYGVKD. The CDR3 consists of 14 residues. V was pared by 7 bases and J by 1 base, with 13 bases between. The CDR3 coding sequence is TGTGCCATCAAAGAGACAGAATTTAACTATGGCTACACCTTC. Amino acid sequence: CAIKETEFNYGYTF.

The chain combines TRBV19 with TRBJ1-5; perhaps TRBD1 as D (5 bases). This CDR3 comprises 14 residues. Trimming cost V 6 bases and J 7 bases, with 16 bases left between them. Per the germline V gene, CDR1 is LNHDA and CDR2 is SQIVND (reference sequence). The CDR3 here is CASSPSGLGQPQHF. The CDR3 DNA is TGTGCCAGTAGCCCCTCAGGGCTGGGGCAGCCCCAGCATTTT.

The genes are TRBV15 and TRBJ1-2; 11 positions agree with TRBD1. The CDR3 is 14 residues long. Germline values: CDR1 LNHNV, CDR2 YYDKDF (reference sequence). J lost 8 bases, V lost 0 bases, and 2 bases had no gene match. The CDR3 region is CATSREGQGEGYTF. In DNA, the CDR3 is TGTGCCACCAGCAGAGAGGGACAGGGGGAAGGCTACACCTTC. The full variable domain, with the rest looked up from reference TRBV15 and TRBJ1-2, is DAMVIQNPRYQVTQFGKPVTLSCSQTLNHNVMYWYQQKSSQAPKLLFHYYDKDFNNEADTPDNFQSRRPNTSFCFLDIRSPGLGDTAMYLCATSREGQGEGYTFGSGTRLTVV.